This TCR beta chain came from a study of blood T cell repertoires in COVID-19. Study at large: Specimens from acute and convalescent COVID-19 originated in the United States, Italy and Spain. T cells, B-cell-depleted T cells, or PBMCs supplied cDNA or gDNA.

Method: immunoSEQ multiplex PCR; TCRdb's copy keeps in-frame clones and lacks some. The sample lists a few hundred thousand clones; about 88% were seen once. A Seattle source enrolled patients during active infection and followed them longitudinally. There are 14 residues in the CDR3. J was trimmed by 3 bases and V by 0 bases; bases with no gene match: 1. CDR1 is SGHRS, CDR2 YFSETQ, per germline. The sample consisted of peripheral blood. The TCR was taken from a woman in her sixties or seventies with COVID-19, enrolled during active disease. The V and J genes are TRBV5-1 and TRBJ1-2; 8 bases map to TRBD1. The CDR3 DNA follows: TGCGCCAGCAGCTTGGTACAGGGGGACTATGGCTACACCTTC. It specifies CASSLVQGDYGYTF.